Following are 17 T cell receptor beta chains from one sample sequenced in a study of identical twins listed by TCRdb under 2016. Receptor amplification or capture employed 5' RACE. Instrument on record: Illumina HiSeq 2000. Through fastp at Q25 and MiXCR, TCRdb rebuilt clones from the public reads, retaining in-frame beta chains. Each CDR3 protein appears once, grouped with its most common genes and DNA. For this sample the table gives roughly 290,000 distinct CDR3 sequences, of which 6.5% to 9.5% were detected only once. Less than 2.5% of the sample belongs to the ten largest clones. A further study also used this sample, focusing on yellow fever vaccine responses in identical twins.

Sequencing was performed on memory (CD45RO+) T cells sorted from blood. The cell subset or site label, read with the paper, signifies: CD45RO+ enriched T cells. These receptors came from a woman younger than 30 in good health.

CDR3 sequence: CASSRDFFYEQYF. The DNA for the CDR3 is TGTGCCAGTAGCCGGGACTTTTTCTACGAGCAGTACTTC. The chain uses TRBV19 and TRBJ2-7, with D maybe TRBD2 (6 bases). Germline CDR1 and CDR2: LNHDA and SQIVND (reference sequence). CDR3 size: 13 residues. Trimming shortened V by 6 bases and J by 3 bases, and 12 bases separated the two germline ends.

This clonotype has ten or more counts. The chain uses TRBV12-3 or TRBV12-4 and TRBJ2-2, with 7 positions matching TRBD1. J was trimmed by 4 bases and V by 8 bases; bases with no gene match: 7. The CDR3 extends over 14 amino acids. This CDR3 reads CASEGQLGTGELFF. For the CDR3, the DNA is TGTGCCAGCGAGGGACAGTTGGGCACCGGGGAGCTGTTTTTT.

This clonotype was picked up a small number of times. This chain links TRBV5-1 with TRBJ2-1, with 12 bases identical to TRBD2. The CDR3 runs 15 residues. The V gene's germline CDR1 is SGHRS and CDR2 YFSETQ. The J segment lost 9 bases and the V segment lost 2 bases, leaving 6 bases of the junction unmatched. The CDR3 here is CASSFVTSGSGEQFF. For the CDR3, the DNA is TGCGCCAGCAGCTTTGTGACTAGCGGGAGCGGTGAGCAGTTCTTC.

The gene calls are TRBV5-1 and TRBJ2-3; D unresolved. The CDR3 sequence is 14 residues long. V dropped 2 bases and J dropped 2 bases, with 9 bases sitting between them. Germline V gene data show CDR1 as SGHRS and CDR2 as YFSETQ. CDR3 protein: CASSFTTATDTQYF. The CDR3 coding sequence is TGCGCCAGCAGCTTCACCACAGCCACAGATACGCAGTATTTT.

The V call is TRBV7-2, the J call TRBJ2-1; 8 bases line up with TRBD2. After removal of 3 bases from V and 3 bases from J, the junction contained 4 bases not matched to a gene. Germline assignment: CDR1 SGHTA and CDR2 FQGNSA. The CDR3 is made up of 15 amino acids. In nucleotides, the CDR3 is TGTGCCAGCAGCTTGGGTAGCGGGAACTACAATGAGCAGTTCTTC. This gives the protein CASSLGSGNYNEQFF.

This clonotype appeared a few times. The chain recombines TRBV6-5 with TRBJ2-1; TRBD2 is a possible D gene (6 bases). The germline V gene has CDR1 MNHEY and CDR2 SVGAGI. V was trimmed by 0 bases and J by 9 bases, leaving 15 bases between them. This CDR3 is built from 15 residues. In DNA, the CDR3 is TGTGCCAGCAGTTACTCCCCCGACTCCGGGGGTGAGCAGTTCTTC. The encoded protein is CASSYSPDSGGEQFF.

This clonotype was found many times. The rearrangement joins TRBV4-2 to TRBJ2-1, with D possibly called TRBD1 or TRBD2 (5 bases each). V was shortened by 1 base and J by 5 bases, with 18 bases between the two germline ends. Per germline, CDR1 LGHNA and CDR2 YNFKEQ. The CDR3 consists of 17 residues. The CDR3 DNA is TGTGCCAGCAGCCAAGTCGTTGGGTCGGGGCTTCACAATGAGCAGTTCTTC. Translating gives CASSQVVGSGLHNEQFF.

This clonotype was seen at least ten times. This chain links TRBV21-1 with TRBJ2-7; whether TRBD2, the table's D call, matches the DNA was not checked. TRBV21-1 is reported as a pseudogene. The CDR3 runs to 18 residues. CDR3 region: CASSKVGVGGRSLYEQYV. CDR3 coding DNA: TGTGCCAGCAGCAAAGTAGGGGTTGGGGGAAGGTCCCTCTACGAGCAGTACGTC.

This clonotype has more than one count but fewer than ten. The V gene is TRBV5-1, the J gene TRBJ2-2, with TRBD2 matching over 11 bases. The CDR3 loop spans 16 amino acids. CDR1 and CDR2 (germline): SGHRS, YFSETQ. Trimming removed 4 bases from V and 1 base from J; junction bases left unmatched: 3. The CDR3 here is CASSPTSGGNTGELFF. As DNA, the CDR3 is TGCGCCAGCAGCCCAACTAGCGGGGGGAACACCGGGGAGCTGTTTTTT.

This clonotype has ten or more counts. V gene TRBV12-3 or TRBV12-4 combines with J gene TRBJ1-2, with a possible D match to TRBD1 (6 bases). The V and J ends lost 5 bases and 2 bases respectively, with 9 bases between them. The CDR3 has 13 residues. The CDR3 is CASSEQGNYGYTF. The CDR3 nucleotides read TGTGCCAGCAGTGAACAGGGAAACTATGGCTACACCTTC.

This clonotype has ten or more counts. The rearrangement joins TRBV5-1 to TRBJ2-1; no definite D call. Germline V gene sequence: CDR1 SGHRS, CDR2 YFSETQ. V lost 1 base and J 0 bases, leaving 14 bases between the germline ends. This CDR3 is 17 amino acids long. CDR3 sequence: CASSLRDTRGSYNEQFF. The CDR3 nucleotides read TGCGCCAGCAGCTTGAGGGATACTCGTGGCTCCTACAATGAGCAGTTCTTC.

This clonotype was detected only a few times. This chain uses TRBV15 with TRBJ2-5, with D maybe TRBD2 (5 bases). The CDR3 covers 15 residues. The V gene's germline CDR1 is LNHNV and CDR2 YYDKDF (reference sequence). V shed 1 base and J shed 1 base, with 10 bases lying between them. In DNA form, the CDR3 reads TGTGCCACCAGCAGAGGGTCGGGATCCCAAGAGACCCAGTACTTC. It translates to CATSRGSGSQETQYF.

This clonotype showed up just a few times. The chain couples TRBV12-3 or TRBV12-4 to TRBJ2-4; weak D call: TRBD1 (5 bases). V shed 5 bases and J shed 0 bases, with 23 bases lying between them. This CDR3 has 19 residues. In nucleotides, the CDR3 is TGTGCCAGCAGTCCCGGCGGCAGGGCCTTACTTATAGCCAAAAACATTCAGTACTTC. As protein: CASSPGGRALLIAKNIQYF.

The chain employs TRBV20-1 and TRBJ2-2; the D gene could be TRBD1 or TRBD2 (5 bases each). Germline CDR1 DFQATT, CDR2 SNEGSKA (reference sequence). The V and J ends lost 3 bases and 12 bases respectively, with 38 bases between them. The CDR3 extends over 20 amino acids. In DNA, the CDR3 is TGCAGTGCTAGGGGAGAAAGATTCCCGTTGGGGCCCGGAAATATTCGGCAGCTGTTTTTT. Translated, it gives CSARGERFPLGPGNIRQLFF.

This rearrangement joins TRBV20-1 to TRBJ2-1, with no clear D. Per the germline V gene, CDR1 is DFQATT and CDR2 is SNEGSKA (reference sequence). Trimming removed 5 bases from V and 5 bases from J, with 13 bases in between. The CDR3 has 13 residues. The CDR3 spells CSADGRTNNEQFF. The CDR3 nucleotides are TGCAGTGCTGACGGGCGAACAAACAATGAGCAGTTCTTC.

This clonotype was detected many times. The CDR3 nucleotides are TGCGCCAGCAGGCGAGCCCTAGATTCAGATACGCAGTATTTT. It encodes CASRRALDSDTQYF. The chain couples TRBV5-1 to TRBJ2-3; no firm D call. Trimming took 5 bases from V and 4 from J, leaving 14 bases between them. Germline loops: CDR1 SGHRS, CDR2 YFSETQ. The CDR3 has 14 residues.

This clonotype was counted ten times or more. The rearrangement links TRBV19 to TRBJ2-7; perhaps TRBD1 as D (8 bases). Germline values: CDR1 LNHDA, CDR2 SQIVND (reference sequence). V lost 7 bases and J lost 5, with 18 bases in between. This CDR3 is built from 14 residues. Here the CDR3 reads CASKPTGEGDEQYF. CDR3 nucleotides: TGTGCCAGTAAACCGACAGGGGAGGGCGACGAGCAGTACTTC.